This TCR beta chain was sequenced during a study of T cell clones after liver transplantation. Per germline, CDR1 SEHNR and CDR2 FQNEAQ (reference sequence). The CDR3 runs to 15 residues. V shed 5 bases and J shed 5 bases, with 18 bases lying between them. Libraries were prepared by immunoSEQ multiplex PCR; TCRdb keeps only in-frame clonotypes and omits some of them. The data show more than 70,000 clones, around four fifths seen once. Specimen: CD4+ T cells from blood, collected at the 22-month timepoint. The rearrangement joins TRBV7-9 to TRBJ1-1, with D maybe TRBD1 (5 bases). The receptor was isolated from a human patient who received a liver transplant. The graft donor may be the source of some T cells. This CDR3 reads CASSPTQSRGTEAFF. The CDR3 bases are TGTGCCAGCAGCCCAACTCAGAGCCGGGGGACTGAAGCTTTCTTT.